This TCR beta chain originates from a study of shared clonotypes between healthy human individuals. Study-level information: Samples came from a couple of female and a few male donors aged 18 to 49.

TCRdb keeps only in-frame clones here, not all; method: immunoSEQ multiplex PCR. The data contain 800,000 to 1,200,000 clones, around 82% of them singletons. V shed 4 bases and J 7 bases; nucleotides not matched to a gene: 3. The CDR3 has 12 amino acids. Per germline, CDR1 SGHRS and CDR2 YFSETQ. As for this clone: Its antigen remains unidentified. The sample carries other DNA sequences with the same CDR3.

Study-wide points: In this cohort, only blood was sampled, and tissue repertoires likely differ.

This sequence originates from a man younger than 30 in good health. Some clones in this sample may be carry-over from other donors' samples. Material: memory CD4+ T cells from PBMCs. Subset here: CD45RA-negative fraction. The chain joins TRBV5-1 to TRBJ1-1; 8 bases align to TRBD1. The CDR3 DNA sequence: TGCGCCAGCAGCCTAGACAGGGGTGAAGCTTTCTTT. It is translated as CASSLDRGEAFF.